Sequencing of this T cell receptor beta chain was carried out in a study of shared clonotypes between healthy human individuals. Measured with immunoSEQ multiplex PCR; TCRdb has only the in-frame clones, and not every one. Of roughly 2,500,000 clones listed, 93% are singletons. CDR1 and CDR2 (germline): MDHEN, SYDVKM. This CDR3 has 13 amino acids. Trimming pared 8 bases from V and 11 bases from J, leaving 16 bases between. Points from the study as a whole: A reduction in generation probabilities was seen for non-shared clonotypes relative to those shared by all four donors. As a rule, naive subsets had a larger estimated richness than memory subsets.

Only Caucasian adults living in Nashville, Tennessee served as donors. About this clone: What it binds is unknown.

The gene calls are TRBV28 and TRBJ1-6, with D hard to call. Source material: naive CD4+ T cells from PBMCs. The subset is: CD45RA+ positively selected. This TCR was recovered from a man aged 18 to 29 in good health. Some clones in this sample may be carry-over from other donors' samples. CDR3 DNA: TGTGCCAGCCATACCCCCGGGCAGGCACCCCTCCACTTT. The encoded protein is CASHTPGQAPLHF.